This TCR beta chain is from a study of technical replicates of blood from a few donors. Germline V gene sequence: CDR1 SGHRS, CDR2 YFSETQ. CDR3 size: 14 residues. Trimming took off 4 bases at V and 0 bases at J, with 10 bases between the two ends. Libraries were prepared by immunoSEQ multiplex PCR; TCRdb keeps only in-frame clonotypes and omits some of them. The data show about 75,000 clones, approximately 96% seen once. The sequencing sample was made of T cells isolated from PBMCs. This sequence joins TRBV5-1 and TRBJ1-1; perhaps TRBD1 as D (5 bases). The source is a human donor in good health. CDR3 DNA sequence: TGCGCCAGCAGCGTAACAGGCTTGAACACTGAAGCTTTCTTT. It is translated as CASSVTGLNTEAFF.